This T cell receptor (beta chain) was documented in a study of shared T cell receptors in the human thymus. Produced via immunoSEQ multiplex PCR; TCRdb's table is partial and in-frame only. Among 540,000 or so clones listed, 75% to 85% were seen once. Germline CDR1 is SGHRS and CDR2 is YFSETQ. The CDR3 extends over 17 amino acids. J lost 3 bases, V lost 4 bases, and 13 bases had no gene match. These records were also assigned to another study, of human thymus T cells. This second study says: Corrective heart surgery yielded resections, and these provided the thymus tissue. V and J gene usage appeared biased in thymic and blood repertoires. Related research described strongly overlapping thymic repertoires in unrelated people.

This receptor was taken from a boy under three years old with a congenital heart defect. This chain links TRBV5-1 with TRBJ2-7; 10 bases agree with TRBD2. Sequenced material: thymocytes. The CDR3 region is CASSPGKAGGHLYEQYF. The DNA for the CDR3 is TGCGCCAGCAGCCCTGGCAAAGCGGGAGGGCACCTCTACGAGCAGTACTTC.